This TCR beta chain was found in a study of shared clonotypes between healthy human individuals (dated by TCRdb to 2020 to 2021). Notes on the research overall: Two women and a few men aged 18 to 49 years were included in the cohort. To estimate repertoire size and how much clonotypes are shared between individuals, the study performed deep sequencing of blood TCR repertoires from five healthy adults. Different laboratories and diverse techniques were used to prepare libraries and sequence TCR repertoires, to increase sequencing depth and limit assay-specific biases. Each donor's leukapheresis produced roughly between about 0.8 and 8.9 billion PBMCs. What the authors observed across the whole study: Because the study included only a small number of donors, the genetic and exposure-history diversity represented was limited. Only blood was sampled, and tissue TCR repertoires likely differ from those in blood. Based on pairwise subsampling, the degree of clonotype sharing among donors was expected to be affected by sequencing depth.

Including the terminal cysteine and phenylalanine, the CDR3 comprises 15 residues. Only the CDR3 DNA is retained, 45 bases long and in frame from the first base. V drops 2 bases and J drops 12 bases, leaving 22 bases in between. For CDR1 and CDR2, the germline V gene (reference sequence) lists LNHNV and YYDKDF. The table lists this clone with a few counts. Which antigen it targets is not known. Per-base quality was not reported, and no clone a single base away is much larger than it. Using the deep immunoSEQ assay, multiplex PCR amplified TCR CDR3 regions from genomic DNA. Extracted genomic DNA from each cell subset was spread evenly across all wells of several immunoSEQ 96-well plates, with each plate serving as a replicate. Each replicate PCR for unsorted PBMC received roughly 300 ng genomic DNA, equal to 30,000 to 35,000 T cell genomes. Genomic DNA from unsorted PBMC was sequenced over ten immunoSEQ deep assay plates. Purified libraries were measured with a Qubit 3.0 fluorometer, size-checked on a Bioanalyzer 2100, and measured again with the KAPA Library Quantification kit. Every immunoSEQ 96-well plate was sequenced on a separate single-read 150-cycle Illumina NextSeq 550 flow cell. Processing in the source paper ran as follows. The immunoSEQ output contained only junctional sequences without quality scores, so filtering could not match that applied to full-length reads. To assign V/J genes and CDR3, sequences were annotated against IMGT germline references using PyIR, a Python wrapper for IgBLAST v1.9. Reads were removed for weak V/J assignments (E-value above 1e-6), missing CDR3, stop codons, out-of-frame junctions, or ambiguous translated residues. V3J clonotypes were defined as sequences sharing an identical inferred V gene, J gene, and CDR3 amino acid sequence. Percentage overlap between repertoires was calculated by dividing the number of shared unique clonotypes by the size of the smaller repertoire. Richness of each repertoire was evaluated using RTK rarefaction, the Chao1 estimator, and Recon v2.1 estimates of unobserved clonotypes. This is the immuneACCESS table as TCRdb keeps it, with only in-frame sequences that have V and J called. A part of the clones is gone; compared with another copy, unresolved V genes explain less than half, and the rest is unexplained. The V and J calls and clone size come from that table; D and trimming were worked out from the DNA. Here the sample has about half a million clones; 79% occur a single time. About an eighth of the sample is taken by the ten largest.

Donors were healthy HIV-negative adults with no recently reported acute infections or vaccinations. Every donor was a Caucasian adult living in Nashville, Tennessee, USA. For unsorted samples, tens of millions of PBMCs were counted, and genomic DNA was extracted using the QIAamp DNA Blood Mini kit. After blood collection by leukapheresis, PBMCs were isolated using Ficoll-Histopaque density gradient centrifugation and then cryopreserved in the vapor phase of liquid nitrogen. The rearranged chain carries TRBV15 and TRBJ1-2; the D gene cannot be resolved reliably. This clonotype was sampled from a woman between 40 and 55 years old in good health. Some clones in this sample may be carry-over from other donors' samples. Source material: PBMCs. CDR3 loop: CATSRFPTWRDRDTF. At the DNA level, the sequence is TGTGCCACCAGCAGATTCCCCACATGGCGTGATCGGGACACCTTC.